Listed below are T cell receptor beta chains from one sample, sequenced in a study of cytomegalovirus exposure and HLA in healthy donors. The repertoire was sequenced with immunoSEQ multiplex PCR; TCRdb's copy has only in-frame clones and lacks some. The repertoire consists of roughly 190,000 clones, with 74% occurring once and the leading ten covering 3% to 3.5%. Sequencing was carried out using PBMCs. The receptor set was obtained from a woman aged 25 to 45 in good health and CMV-seropositive. CDR3s include the opening cysteine and the closing phenylalanine or tryptophan. Fields, in order: V gene, J gene, D gene, CDR3 protein. The D gene is left open where the match is weak.

V: TRBV19; J: TRBJ1-1; D: TRBD1; CDR3: CASSIQGANTEAFF
V: TRBV5-1; J: TRBJ2-7; D: -; CDR3: CASTTRAPRGAFREQYF
V: TRBV27; J: TRBJ1-1; D: -; CDR3: CASSAGRGWMNTEAFF
V: TRBV5-1; J: TRBJ1-2; D: -; CDR3: CASSLLSRRDGYTF
V: TRBV6-5; J: TRBJ1-5; D: -; CDR3: CASSYSARNSNQPQHF
V: TRBV2; J: TRBJ2-7; D: -; CDR3: CASSGGSSYEQYF
V: TRBV4-2; J: TRBJ2-6; D: TRBD1; CDR3: CASSHLTGVVLGANVLTF
V: TRBV5-1; J: TRBJ2-1; D: TRBD2; CDR3: CASSSTSGVRINNEQFF
V: TRBV7-2; J: TRBJ2-7; D: -; CDR3: CASRPTETYEQYF
V: TRBV11-1; J: TRBJ2-2; D: -; CDR3: CASSLEAVGELFF
V: TRBV28; J: TRBJ2-1; D: -; CDR3: CASSRDLSSYNEQFF
V: TRBV2; J: TRBJ2-7; D: -; CDR3: CASSKDSPYEQYF
V: TRBV6-1; J: TRBJ1-6; D: TRBD1; CDR3: CASSDLHTGGNSPLHF
V: TRBV6-1; J: TRBJ2-7; D: TRBD1; CDR3: CASILTGGGYEQYF
V: TRBV4-1; J: TRBJ1-1; D: -; CDR3: CASSQGVTGVNTEAFF
V: TRBV5-1; J: TRBJ1-6; D: TRBD1; CDR3: CASSRQGGADSPLHF
V: TRBV5-1; J: TRBJ2-1; D: -; CDR3: CASSLTFGGPSYNEQFF
V: TRBV11-2; J: TRBJ2-2; D: TRBD2; CDR3: CASSRGGDFTGELFF
V: TRBV6-5; J: TRBJ2-7; D: -; CDR3: CASSATDPSTYEQYF
V: TRBV6-5; J: TRBJ1-1; D: -; CDR3: CASRGVLNTEAFF
V: TRBV27; J: TRBJ2-2; D: -; CDR3: CASREAGNTGELFF
V: TRBV28; J: TRBJ2-3; D: -; CDR3: CASSFVGEGDTQYF
V: TRBV7-9; J: TRBJ1-5; D: -; CDR3: CASSRQGNQPQHF
V: TRBV7-9; J: TRBJ2-7; D: TRBD2; CDR3: CASQLAGGHWEQYF
V: TRBV1; J: TRBJ1-6; D: -; CDR3: CTSSQVPGQGACDSPLHF
V: TRBV2; J: TRBJ2-7; D: TRBD1; CDR3: CASSEQPTGAPSSYEQYF
V: TRBV27; J: TRBJ2-7; D: TRBD2; CDR3: CASTGHGRRREQYF
V: TRBV5-4; J: TRBJ2-1; D: -; CDR3: CASSSDPGQRYNEQFF
V: TRBV27; J: TRBJ2-1; D: -; CDR3: CASRLAVSSYNEQFF
V: TRBV4-1; J: TRBJ2-7; D: TRBD2; CDR3: CASSQDPLAESPYEQYF
V: TRBV7-2; J: TRBJ2-5; D: -; CDR3: CASSLATLTSQETQYF
V: TRBV27; J: TRBJ2-7; D: -; CDR3: CASSLSTGDREQYF
V: TRBV28; J: TRBJ2-3; D: -; CDR3: CASSLTARGVRTQYF
V: TRBV13; J: TRBJ2-7; D: -; CDR3: CASSQQGGEQYF
V: TRBV27; J: TRBJ1-4; D: -; CDR3: CASSLWGGSGEKLFF
V: TRBV12-1; J: TRBJ2-7; D: -; CDR3: CASSFHWTGQYEQYF
V: TRBV5-1; J: TRBJ1-1; D: TRBD1; CDR3: CASSLVVTGVNTEAFF
V: TRBV19; J: TRBJ1-1; D: -; CDR3: CASSPNWEPTEAFF
V: TRBV28; J: TRBJ2-1; D: -; CDR3: CASSLQGFQQFF
V: TRBV19; J: TRBJ2-3; D: -; CDR3: CASSYTTSTDTQYF
V: TRBV5-4; J: TRBJ1-3; D: TRBD1; CDR3: CASSLTQGAGNTIYF
V: TRBV11-3; J: TRBJ1-2; D: -; CDR3: CASSLTGGLAEYGYTF
V: TRBV18; J: TRBJ1-1; D: -; CDR3: CASSPLAGTEAFF
V: TRBV19; J: TRBJ2-1; D: TRBD1; CDR3: CASSLYGTVYNEQFF
V: TRBV5-8; J: TRBJ2-1; D: TRBD2; CDR3: CASSGGLLGYNEQFF
V: TRBV5-6; J: TRBJ2-1; D: -; CDR3: CASRMAGNEQFF
V: TRBV27; J: TRBJ1-5; D: -; CDR3: CASSRTGGNQPQHF
V: TRBV19; J: -; D: TRBD2; CDR3: CASSIGLANYEQYF
V: TRBV2; J: TRBJ1-3; D: -; CDR3: CASTRDSGNTIYF
V: TRBV7-9; J: TRBJ2-1; D: TRBD2; CDR3: CSSSFREGRDNEQFF
V: TRBV7-9; J: -; D: -; CDR3: CASSSRLGNYEQYF
V: TRBV5-1; J: TRBJ2-1; D: TRBD2; CDR3: CASSPGTSGGIQQFF
V: TRBV25-1; J: TRBJ2-3; D: -; CDR3: CASSDSGAATQYF
V: TRBV27; J: TRBJ1-3; D: -; CDR3: CASSPDYGNTIYF